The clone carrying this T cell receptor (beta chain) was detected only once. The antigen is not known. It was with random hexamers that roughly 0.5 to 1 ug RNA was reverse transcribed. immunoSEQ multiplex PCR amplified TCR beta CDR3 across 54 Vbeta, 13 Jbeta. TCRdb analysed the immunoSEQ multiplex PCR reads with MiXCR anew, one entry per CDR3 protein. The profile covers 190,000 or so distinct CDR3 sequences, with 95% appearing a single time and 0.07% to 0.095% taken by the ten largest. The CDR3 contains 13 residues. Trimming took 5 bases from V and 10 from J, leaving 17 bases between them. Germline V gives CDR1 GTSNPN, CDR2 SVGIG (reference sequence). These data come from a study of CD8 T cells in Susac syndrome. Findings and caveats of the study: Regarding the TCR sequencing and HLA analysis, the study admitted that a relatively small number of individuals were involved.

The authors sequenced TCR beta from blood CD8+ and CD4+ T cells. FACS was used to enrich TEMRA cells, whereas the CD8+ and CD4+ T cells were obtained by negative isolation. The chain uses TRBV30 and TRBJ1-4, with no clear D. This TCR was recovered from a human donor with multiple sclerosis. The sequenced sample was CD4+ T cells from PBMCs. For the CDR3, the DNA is TGTGCCTGGTCGGACGAGCGGCTCGGAAAACTGTTTTTT. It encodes CAWSDERLGKLFF.